A selection of T cell receptor beta chains follows, all from one sample in a study of CDR3 diversity in severe acne. TCRdb reprocessed the PCR reads with MiXCR, giving one entry per CDR3 protein. The sample carries under 100,000 distinct CDR3 sequences, roughly 52% recorded once. Material: blood. These receptors originate from a male donor in good health, serving as a control. CDR3s include the opening cysteine and the closing phenylalanine or tryptophan. A D gene is named only where the DNA matches it firmly. Size tells how often a clone was seen (once, few, many) or the class of an expanded clone, and some rows leave it out.

d_gene,len,abundance,v_gene,j_gene,CDR3nt,CDR3aa
NA,13,NA,TRBV7-3,TRBJ1-1,TGTGCCGGCGGCTCCCTGGTGAACACTGAAGCTTTCTTT,CAGGSLVNTEAFF
NA,12,many,TRBV6-6,TRBJ1-1,TGTGCCAGCAGCCACACGGACACTGAAGCTTTCTTT,CASSHTDTEAFF
TRBD2,12,many,TRBV10-1,TRBJ2-1,TGCGCCAGCAGTGGGCTAGCGGGGGAGCAGTTCTTC,CASSGLAGEQFF
TRBD1,15,NA,TRBV19,TRBJ2-2,TGTGCCAGTAGTCCCCCCGGACAGGACACCGGGGAGCTGTTTTTT,CASSPPGQDTGELFF
TRBD1,17,NA,TRBV6-4,TRBJ1-6,TGTGCCAGCAGTGACTCGAGGGGACAGGGGAGGAATTCACCCCTCCACTTT,CASSDSRGQGRNSPLHF
NA,15,few,TRBV20-1,TRBJ1-2,TGCAGTGCTAGGCTTGCTTTTGGGTTTGGGTATGGCTACACCTTC,CSARLAFGFGYGYTF
NA,13,once,TRBV2,TRBJ2-1,TGTGCCAGCAGGGAAAGCGGTCGCAATGAGCAGTTCTTC,CASRESGRNEQFF
TRBD1,16,NA,TRBV24-1,TRBJ1-1,TGTGCCACCAGCTCATCAAGCCGGGACAGTAGGACTGAAGCTTTCTTT,CATSSSSRDSRTEAFF
NA,12,few,TRBV13,TRBJ2-7,TGTGCCAGCAGCTTACCCGGGTACGAGCAGTACTTC,CASSLPGYEQYF
NA,15,NA,TRBV24-1,TRBJ2-3,TGTGCCACCAGTGCTGGGACAATTGGCACAGATACGCAGTATTTT,CATSAGTIGTDTQYF
TRBD1,14,many,TRBV20-1,TRBJ1-1,TGCAGTGCTTCCTGGACAGGGAAGAAGGCTGAAGCTTTCTTT,CSASWTGKKAEAFF
TRBD1,15,NA,TRBV2,TRBJ2-5,TGTGCCAGCAACTCCGGGACAGGTCGAACGGAGACCCAGTACTTC,CASNSGTGRTETQYF